This T cell receptor (beta chain) derives from a study of control samples from healthy donors and cancer patients (TCRdb year 2020). The protocol used for the library was the immunoSEQ multiplex PCR assay. The clones in this table, taken by TCRdb from immuneACCESS, are in-frame only. Not every clone is retained; where verified, under half of the shortfall comes from an unresolved V gene, and the cause of the rest is unknown. In this sample the table shows about 140,000 clones, roughly 90% of which occur a single time. Clones ranked in the top ten supply roughly 12% of the sample. Spanning cysteine to phenylalanine, the CDR3 consists of 12 amino acids. The only DNA kept is the CDR3, 36 bases in frame from the first base. CDR1 KGHSH and CDR2 LQKENI were looked up in the germline V gene. Trimming removed 7 bases from V and 2 bases from J, leaving 6 bases between the germline ends. This clone was seen a single time. Which antigen it targets is not known. No base quality values were provided; no much bigger clone lies one nucleotide off.

The sequencing sample was made of blood. The TCR comes from a man aged 25 to 40 in good health. The chain joins TRBV18 to TRBJ2-1, with the D gene call left open. The DNA sequence is as follows: TGTGCCAGCTTTGGACCCTACAATGAGCAGTTCTTC. This is translated as CASFGPYNEQFF.